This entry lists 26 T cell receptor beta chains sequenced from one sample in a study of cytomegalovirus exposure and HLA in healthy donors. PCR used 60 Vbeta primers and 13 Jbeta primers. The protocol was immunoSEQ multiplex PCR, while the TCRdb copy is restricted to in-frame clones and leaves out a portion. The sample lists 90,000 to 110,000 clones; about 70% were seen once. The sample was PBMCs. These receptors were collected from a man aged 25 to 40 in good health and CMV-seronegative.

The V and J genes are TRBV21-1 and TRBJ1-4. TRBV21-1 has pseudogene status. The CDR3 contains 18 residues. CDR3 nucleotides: TGTGCCAGCAGCAACCCATTAGGTTCGAGGGTATCAGGTGAAAAACTGTTTTTT. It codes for CASSNPLGSRVSGEKLFF.

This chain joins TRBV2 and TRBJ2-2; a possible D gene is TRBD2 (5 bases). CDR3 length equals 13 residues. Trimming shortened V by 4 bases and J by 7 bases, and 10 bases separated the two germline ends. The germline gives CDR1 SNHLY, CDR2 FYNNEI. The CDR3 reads CASSAKRNGELFF. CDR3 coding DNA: TGTGCCAGCAGTGCGAAGCGGAACGGGGAGCTGTTTTTT.

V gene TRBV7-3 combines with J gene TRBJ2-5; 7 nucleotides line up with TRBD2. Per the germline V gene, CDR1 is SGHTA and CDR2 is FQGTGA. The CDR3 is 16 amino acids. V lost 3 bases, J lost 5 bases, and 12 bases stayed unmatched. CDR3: CASSLGLTSVGETQYF. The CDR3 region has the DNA TGTGCCAGCAGCTTGGGCCTAACTAGCGTGGGGGAGACCCAGTACTTC.

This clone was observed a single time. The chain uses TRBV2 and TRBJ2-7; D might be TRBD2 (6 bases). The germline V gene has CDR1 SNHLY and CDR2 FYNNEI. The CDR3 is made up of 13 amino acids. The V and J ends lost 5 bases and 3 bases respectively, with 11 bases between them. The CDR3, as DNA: TGTGCCAGCAGTCGGGTAGCGGACTACGAGCAGTACTTC. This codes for CASSRVADYEQYF.

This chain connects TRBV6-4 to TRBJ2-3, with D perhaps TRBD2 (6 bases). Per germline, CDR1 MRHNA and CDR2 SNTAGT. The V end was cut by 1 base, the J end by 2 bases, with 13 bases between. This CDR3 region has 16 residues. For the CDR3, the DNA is TGTGCCAGCAGTGACTATGGGGGGTCTTCCACAGATACGCAGTATTTT. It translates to CASSDYGGSSTDTQYF.

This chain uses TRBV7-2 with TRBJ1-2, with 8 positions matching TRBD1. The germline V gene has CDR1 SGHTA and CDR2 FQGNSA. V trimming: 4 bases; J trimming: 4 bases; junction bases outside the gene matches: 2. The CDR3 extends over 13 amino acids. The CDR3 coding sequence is TGTGCCAGCAGCTCCGACAGGGGCTATGGCTACACCTTC. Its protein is CASSSDRGYGYTF.

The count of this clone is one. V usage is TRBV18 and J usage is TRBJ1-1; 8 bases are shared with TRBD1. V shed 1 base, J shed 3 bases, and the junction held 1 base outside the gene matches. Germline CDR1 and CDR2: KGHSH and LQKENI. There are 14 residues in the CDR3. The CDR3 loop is CASSPQTGDTEAFF. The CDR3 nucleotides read TGTGCCAGCTCACCACAGACAGGGGACACTGAAGCTTTCTTT.

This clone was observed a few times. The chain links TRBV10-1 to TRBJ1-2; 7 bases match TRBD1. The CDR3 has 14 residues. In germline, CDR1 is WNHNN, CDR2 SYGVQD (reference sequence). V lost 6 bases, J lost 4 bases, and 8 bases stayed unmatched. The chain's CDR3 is CASRTGTDVYGYTF. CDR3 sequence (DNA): TGCGCCAGCAGGACCGGGACAGACGTCTATGGCTACACCTTC.

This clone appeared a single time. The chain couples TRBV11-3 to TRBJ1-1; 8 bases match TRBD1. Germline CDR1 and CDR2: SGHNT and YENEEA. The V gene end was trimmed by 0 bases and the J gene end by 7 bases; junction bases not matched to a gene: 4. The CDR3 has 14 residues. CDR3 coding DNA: TGTGCCAGCAGCTTAGACAGGGGGCGTGTTGAAGCTTTCTTT. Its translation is CASSLDRGRVEAFF.

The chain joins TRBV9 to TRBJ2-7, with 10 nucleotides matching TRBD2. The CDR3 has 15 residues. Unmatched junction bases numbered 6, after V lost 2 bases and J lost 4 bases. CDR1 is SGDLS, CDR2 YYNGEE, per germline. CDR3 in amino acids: CASSVGTSGTYEQYF. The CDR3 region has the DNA TGTGCCAGCAGCGTGGGAACTAGCGGGACTTACGAGCAGTACTTC. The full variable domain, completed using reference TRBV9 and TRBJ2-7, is DSGVTQTPKHLITATGQRVTLRCSPRSGDLSVYWYQQSLDQGLQFLIQYYNGEERAKGNILERFSAQQFPDLHSELNLSSLELGDSALYFCASSVGTSGTYEQYFGPGTRLTVT.

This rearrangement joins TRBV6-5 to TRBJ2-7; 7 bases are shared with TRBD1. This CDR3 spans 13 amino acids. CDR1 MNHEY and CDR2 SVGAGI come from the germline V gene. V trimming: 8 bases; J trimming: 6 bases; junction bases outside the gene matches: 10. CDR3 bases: TGTGCCAGCCGTTCGACAGGGACCGGCGAGCAGTACTTC. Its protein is CASRSTGTGEQYF.

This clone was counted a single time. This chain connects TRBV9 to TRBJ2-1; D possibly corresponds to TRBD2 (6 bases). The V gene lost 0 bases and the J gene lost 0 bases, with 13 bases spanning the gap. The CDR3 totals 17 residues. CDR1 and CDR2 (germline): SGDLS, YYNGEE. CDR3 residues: CASSVAGAQSSYNEQFF. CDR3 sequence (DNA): TGTGCCAGCAGCGTAGCGGGAGCACAGAGCTCCTACAATGAGCAGTTCTTC. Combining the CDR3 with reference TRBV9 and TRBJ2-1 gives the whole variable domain DSGVTQTPKHLITATGQRVTLRCSPRSGDLSVYWYQQSLDQGLQFLIQYYNGEERAKGNILERFSAQQFPDLHSELNLSSLELGDSALYFCASSVAGAQSSYNEQFFGPGTRLTVL.

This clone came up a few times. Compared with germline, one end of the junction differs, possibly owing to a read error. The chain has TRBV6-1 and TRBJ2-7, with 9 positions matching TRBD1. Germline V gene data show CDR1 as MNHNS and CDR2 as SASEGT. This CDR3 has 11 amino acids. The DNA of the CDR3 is TGTGCCAGCAGGGGACAGGGAAGAACGAACTTC. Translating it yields CASRGQGRTNF.

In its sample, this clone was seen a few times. CDR3 DNA sequence: TGTGCCAGCAGCAAAACCGGGACAGGGGACTACGAGCAGTACTTC. It translates to CASSKTGTGDYEQYF. V usage is TRBV21-1 and J usage is TRBJ2-7; TRBD1 reflects the table's D call only, with no check against the DNA. TRBV21-1 is a pseudogene segment. This CDR3 region has 15 residues.

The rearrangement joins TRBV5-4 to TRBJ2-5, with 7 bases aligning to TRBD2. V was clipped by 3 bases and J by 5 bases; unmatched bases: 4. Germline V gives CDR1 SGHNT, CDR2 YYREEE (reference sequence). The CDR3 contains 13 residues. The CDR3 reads CASSSALAETQYF. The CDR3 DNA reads TGTGCCAGCAGCTCGGCACTAGCGGAGACCCAGTACTTC.

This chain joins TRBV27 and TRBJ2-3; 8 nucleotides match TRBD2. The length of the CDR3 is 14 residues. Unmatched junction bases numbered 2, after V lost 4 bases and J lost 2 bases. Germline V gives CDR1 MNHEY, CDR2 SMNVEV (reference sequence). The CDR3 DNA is TGTGCCAGCAGTTCGCGGGGGGCCACAGATACGCAGTATTTT. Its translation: CASSSRGATDTQYF.

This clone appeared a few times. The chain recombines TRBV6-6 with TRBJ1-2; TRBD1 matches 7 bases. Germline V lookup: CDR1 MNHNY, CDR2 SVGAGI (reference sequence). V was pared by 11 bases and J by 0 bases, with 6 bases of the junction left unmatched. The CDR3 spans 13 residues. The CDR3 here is CACGTAANYGYTF. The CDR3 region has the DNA TGTGCCTGCGGGACAGCAGCTAACTATGGCTACACCTTC.

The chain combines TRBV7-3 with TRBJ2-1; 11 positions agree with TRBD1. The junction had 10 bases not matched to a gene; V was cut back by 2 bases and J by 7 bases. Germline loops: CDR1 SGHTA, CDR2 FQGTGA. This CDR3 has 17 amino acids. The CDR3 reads CASSLGQGAPAGNEQFF. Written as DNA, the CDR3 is TGTGCCAGCAGCTTAGGACAGGGGGCGCCGGCGGGGAATGAGCAGTTCTTC.

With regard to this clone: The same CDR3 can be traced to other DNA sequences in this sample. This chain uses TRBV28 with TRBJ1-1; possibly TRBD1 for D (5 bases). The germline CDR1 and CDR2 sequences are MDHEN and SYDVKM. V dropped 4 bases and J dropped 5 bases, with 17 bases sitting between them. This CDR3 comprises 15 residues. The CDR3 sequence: CASSSGTGEGTEAFF. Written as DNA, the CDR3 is TGTGCCAGCAGTTCCGGGACGGGGGAAGGGACTGAAGCTTTCTTT.

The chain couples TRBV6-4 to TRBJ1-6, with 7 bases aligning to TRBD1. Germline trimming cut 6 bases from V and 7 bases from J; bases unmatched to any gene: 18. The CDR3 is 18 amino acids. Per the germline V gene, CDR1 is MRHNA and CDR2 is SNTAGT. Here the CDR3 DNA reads TGTGCCAGCAGCGCCGACAGGGACGGGGGAAGAGAGAATTCACCCCTCCACTTT. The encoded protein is CASSADRDGGRENSPLHF.

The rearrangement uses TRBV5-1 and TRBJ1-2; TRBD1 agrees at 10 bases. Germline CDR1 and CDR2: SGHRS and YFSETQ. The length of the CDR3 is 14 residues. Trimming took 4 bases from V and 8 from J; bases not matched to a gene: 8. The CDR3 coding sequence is TGCGCCAGCAGCCCGGGGACAGGGGACCGGGGCTACACCTTC. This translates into CASSPGTGDRGYTF. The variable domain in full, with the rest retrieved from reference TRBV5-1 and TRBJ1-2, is KAGVTQTPRYLIKTRGQQVTLSCSPISGHRSVSWYQQTPGQGLQFLFEYFSETQRNKGNFPGRFSGRQFSNSRSEMNVSTLELGDSALYLCASSPGTGDRGYTFGSGTRLTVV.

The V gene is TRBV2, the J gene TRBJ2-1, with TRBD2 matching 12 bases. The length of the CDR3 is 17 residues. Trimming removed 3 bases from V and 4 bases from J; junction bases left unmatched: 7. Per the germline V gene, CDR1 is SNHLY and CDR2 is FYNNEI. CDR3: CASSEPGTSGSYNEQFF. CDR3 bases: TGTGCCAGCAGTGAGCCGGGGACTAGCGGGTCTTACAATGAGCAGTTCTTC.

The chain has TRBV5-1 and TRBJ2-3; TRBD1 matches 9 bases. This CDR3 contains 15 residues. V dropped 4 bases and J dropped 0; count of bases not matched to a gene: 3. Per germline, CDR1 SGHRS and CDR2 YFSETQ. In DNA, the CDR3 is TGCGCCAGCAGCCGGACAGGGGATAGCACAGATACGCAGTATTTT. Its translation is CASSRTGDSTDTQYF.

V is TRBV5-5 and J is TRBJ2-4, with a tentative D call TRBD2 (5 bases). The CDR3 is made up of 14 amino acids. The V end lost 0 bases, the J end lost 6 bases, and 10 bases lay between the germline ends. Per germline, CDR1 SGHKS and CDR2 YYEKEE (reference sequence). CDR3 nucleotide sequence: TGTGCCAGCAGCTTGGGTCCCGAGGGAAACATTCAGTACTTC. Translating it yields CASSLGPEGNIQYF.

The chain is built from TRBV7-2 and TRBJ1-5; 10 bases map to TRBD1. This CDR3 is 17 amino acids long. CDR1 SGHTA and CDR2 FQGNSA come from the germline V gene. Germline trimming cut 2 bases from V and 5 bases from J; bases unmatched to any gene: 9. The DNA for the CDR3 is TGTGCCAGCAGCTTATACTGGGGGACAGGGGCTGATCAGCCCCAGCATTTT. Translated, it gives CASSLYWGTGADQPQHF.

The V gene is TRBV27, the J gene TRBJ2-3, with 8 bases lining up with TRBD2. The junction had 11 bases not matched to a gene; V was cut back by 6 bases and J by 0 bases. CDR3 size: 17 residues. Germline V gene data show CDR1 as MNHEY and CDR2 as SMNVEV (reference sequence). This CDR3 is CASSRGAGVSSTDTQYF. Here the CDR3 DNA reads TGTGCCAGCAGCAGGGGAGCGGGAGTCTCTAGCACAGATACGCAGTATTTT.